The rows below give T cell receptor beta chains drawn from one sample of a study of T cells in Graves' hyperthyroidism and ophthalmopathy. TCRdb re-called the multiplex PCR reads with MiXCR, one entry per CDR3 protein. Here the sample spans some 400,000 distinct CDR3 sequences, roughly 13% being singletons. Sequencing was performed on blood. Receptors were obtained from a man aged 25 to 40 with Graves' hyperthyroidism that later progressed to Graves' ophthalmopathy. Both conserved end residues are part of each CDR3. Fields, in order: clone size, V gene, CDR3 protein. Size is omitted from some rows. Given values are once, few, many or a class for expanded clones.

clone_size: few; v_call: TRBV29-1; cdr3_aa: CSVLVFRRLYSTYEQYF
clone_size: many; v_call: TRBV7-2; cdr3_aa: CASSLGTEHTEAFF
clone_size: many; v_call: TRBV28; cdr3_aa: CASSWAGVQAFF
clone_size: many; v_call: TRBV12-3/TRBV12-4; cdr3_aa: CASNSGTAYSYGYTF
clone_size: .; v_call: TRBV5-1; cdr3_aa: CASSAGTSGGQYYNEQFF
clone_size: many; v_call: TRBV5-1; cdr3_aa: CASSGEVGTEAFF
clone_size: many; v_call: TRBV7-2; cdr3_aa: CASSLGASGVGETQYF
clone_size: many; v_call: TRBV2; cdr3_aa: CASTTGTPYTDTQYF
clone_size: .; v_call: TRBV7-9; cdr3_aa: CASSLAGGLGNEQFF
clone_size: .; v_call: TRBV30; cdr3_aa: CAWSDRALGPQHF
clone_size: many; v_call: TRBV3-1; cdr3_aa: CASSQAGTSYEQYF
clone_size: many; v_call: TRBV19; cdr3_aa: CASSTGQGWRDTEAFF
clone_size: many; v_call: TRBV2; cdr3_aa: CASSEGGSPYNEQFF
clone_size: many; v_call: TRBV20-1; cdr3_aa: CSARGDRSTGEQYF
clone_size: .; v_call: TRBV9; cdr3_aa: CASSVAQPGSDYNEQFF
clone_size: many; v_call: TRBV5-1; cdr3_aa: CASSLARAAVGEAFF
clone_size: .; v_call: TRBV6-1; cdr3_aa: CASSKLGTVGPAEQFF
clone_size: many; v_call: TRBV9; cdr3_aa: CASSVGVRSYGNTEAFF
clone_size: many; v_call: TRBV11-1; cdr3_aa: CASSSTSGGYTDTQYF
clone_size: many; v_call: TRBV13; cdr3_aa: CASSLDRQGRLSYTF
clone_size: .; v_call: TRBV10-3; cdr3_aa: CAISEDRTHHTF
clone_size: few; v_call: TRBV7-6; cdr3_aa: CASSLVRGRDTQYF
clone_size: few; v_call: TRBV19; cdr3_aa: CASSIGQGTGSPLHF
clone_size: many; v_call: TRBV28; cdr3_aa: CASGHPNTEAFF
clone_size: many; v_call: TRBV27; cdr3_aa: CASSLSLYNEQFF
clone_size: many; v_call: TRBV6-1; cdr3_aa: CASRPTGASNQPQHF
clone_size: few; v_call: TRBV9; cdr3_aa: CASSDSPGTGGLNTEAFF
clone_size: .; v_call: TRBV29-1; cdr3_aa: CSVDTGPTYEQYF
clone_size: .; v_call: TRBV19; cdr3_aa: CASRSQGQANYGYTF
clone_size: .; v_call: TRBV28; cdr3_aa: CASSQAGTGALWGPQHF
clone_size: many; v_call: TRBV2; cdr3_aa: CASSNPFADSNQPQHF
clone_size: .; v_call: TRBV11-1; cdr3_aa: CARSLAGGSYNEQFF
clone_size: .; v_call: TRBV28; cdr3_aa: CASSLPRTSGGFTDTQYF
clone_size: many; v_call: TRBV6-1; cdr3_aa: CASSPLVRPSSNQPQHF
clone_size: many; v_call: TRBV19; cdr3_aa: CASSLDRDRGYQPQHF
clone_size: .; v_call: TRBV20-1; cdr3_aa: CSARDSGYEQYF
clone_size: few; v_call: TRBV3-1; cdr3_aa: CASSRVSNYGYTF
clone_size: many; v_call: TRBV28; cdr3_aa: CASTSPGSIYTGELFF
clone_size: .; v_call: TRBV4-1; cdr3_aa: CASSHSSPYEQYF
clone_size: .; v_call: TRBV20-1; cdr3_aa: CSARDKGDRFSYEQYF
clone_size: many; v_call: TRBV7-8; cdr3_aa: CASSAGTGRLNTEAFF
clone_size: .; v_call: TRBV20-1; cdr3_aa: CSASFRGSYEQYF
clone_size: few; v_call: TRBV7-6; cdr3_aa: CASSLNEGNTIYF
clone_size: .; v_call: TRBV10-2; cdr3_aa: CASKVGGQGTGELFF
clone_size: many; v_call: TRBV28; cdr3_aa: CASSFSFVGNQPQHF
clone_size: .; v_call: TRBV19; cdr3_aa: CASSTPPPLGVGELFF
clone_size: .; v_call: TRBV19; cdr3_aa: CASSADRAGDEQFF
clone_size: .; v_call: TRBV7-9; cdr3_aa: CASSSNRDSSNQPQHF
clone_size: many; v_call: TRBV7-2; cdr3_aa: CASSPGRDNEKLFF
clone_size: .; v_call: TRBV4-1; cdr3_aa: CASSQAFSSSFARGTF
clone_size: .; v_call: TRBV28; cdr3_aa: CASSVPMTATNEKLFF
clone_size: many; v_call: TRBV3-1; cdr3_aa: CASSPAGANTEAFF
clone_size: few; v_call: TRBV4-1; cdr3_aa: CASSQVSGQGNYEQYF
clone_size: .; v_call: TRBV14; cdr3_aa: CASSPNRVRNTEAFF
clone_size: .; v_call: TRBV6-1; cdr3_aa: CASSVLGRTLSYNSPLHF